Listed below are T cell receptor beta chains from one sample, sequenced in a study of beta chain features in type 1 diabetes. TCRdb keeps only in-frame clones here, not all; method: immunoSEQ multiplex PCR. The profile shows under 450,000 clones, around 14% of them singletons. Sequences were obtained from naive CD4+ T cells from blood. The receptors were gathered from a man younger than 45 in good health. Each CDR3 is given with its conserved first and last residue. Each record gives: V gene, clone size, D gene, J gene, CDR3 DNA, CDR3 protein. D genes are given only for firm matches. Clone size, where shown, is once, few, many, or a class for clones that have expanded.

V: TRBV4-2; size: -; D: TRBD2; J: TRBJ2-3; DNA: TGTGCCAGCAGCCAAGCTAGCGGTCTAGCGGTAGATACGCAGTATTTT; CDR3: CASSQASGLAVDTQYF
V: TRBV7-6; size: few; D: TRBD1; J: TRBJ1-3; DNA: TGTGCCAGCAGCTTAGGAGACAGGGGTGGAAACACCATATATTTT; CDR3: CASSLGDRGGNTIYF
V: TRBV5-1; size: few; D: -; J: TRBJ2-1; DNA: TGCGCCAGCAGTCTGGGGCAGGGTAGCTACAATGAGCAGTTCTTC; CDR3: CASSLGQGSYNEQFF
V: TRBV6-6; size: -; D: -; J: TRBJ2-5; DNA: TGTGCCAGCAGTTACAGGGTGGTAGAGACCCAGTACTTC; CDR3: CASSYRVVETQYF
V: TRBV29-1; size: few; D: -; J: TRBJ2-5; DNA: TGCAGCGTTGACGGGGGTAGAGGAGAGACCCAGTACTTC; CDR3: CSVDGGRGETQYF
V: TRBV23-1; size: -; D: -; J: TRBJ2-7; DNA: TGCGCCAGCAGCACTTACGAGCAGTACTTC; CDR3: CASSTYEQYF
V: TRBV5-1; size: few; D: -; J: TRBJ1-2; DNA: TGCGCCAGCAGCTTGGACCCGGGAATGAGTGGCTACACCTTC; CDR3: CASSLDPGMSGYTF
V: TRBV10-3; size: -; D: -; J: TRBJ2-2; DNA: TGTGCCATCAGTCCGGGACACCCGAACACCGGGGAGCTGTTTTTT; CDR3: CAISPGHPNTGELFF
V: TRBV4-2; size: -; D: TRBD2; J: TRBJ2-2; DNA: TGTGCCAGCAGCCCGCGGGAGGGCCAAACCGGGGAGCTGTTTTTT; CDR3: CASSPREGQTGELFF
V: TRBV30; size: few; D: -; J: TRBJ2-3; DNA: TGTGCCTGGAGTATTATAGATACGCAGTATTTT; CDR3: CAWSIIDTQYF
V: TRBV5-8; size: -; D: -; J: TRBJ2-3; DNA: TGTGCCAGCAGCCGTGGGGACAGCGGGAATACGCAGTATTTT; CDR3: CASSRGDSGNTQYF
V: TRBV29-1; size: many; D: -; J: TRBJ2-1; DNA: TGCAGCGTTGAGACAGGATCAACCTACAATGAGCAGTTCTTC; CDR3: CSVETGSTYNEQFF
V: TRBV18; size: -; D: -; J: TRBJ1-2; DNA: TGTGCCAGCTCACCAAGGGAGGGCATTGGCTACACCTTC; CDR3: CASSPREGIGYTF
V: TRBV6-5; size: few; D: TRBD1; J: TRBJ2-5; DNA: TGTGCCAGCAGTTATGACAGGGGCGGTGAGACCCAGTACTTC; CDR3: CASSYDRGGETQYF
V: TRBV29-1; size: -; D: -; J: TRBJ2-2; DNA: TGCAGCGTTGGAGGACACAAAACCGGGGAGCTGTTTTTT; CDR3: CSVGGHKTGELFF
V: TRBV10-3; size: once; D: -; J: TRBJ2-4; DNA: TGTGCCATCAGTAGAACCGACAGCACCAAAAACATTCAGTACTTC; CDR3: CAISRTDSTKNIQYF
V: TRBV30; size: -; D: -; J: TRBJ2-3; DNA: TGTGCCTGGAGTGCTCGCGGGAACCCCACAGATACGCAGTATTTT; CDR3: CAWSARGNPTDTQYF
V: TRBV30; size: -; D: -; J: TRBJ1-2; DNA: TGTGCCTGGGGGAGACAGCTCAACTATGGCTACACCTTC; CDR3: CAWGRQLNYGYTF
V: TRBV9; size: -; D: -; J: TRBJ2-3; DNA: TGTGCCAGCAGCTCGAGGGGGGGCCTCACAGATACGCAGTATTTT; CDR3: CASSSRGGLTDTQYF
V: TRBV25-1; size: -; D: -; J: TRBJ2-7; DNA: TGTGCCAGCAGTGGTGCCGGAGGACCCTACGAGCAGTACTTC; CDR3: CASSGAGGPYEQYF
V: TRBV9; size: -; D: -; J: TRBJ2-4; DNA: TGTGCCAGCAGCGTAGATCCGGGTCAGGGTGGAAACATTCAGTACTTC; CDR3: CASSVDPGQGGNIQYF
V: TRBV2; size: -; D: -; J: TRBJ2-1; DNA: TGTGCCAGCAGGACTTCACCGGGACCCGATGGCAATGAGCAGTTCTTC; CDR3: CASRTSPGPDGNEQFF
V: TRBV6-6; size: few; D: -; J: TRBJ1-1; DNA: TGTGCCAGCAGTCGTACTGAAGCTTTCTTT; CDR3: CASSRTEAFF
V: TRBV19; size: few; D: -; J: TRBJ2-3; DNA: TGTGCCAGTAGTATGGCGGGTAATACGCAGTATTTT; CDR3: CASSMAGNTQYF
V: TRBV7-2; size: few; D: -; J: TRBJ2-1; DNA: TGTGCCAGCAGCTCCTTGAATGAGCAGTTCTTC; CDR3: CASSSLNEQFF
V: TRBV19; size: few; D: -; J: TRBJ1-2; DNA: TGTGCCAGTACGGGTGGCGGCTACACCTTC; CDR3: CASTGGGYTF
V: TRBV10-3; size: few; D: -; J: TRBJ2-7; DNA: TGTGCCATCAGTGAGACGAAGGGAGCTACCTACGAGCAGTACTTC; CDR3: CAISETKGATYEQYF
V: TRBV25-1; size: few; D: -; J: TRBJ2-4; DNA: TGTGCCAGCAGTGACGACAGGCGGGCCTCTGACATTCAGTACTTC; CDR3: CASSDDRRASDIQYF
V: TRBV7-9; size: few; D: -; J: TRBJ2-3; DNA: TGTGCCAGCAGCTTAGAGGGCATGCTGGATACGCAGTATTTT; CDR3: CASSLEGMLDTQYF
V: TRBV9; size: few; D: -; J: TRBJ2-1; DNA: TGTGCCAGCAGCGCAACGGCCTCCGGGACCTACAATGAGCAGTTCTTC; CDR3: CASSATASGTYNEQFF
V: TRBV28; size: -; D: -; J: TRBJ2-2; DNA: TGTGCCAGCGGAAGCGGTAGCTTAGGGACCGGGGAGCTGTTTTTT; CDR3: CASGSGSLGTGELFF
V: TRBV9; size: -; D: TRBD1; J: TRBJ1-2; DNA: TGTGCCAGCAGCGTAGACGCGGGGGGACAGGCCTCGTTCAGTGGCTACACCTTC; CDR3: CASSVDAGGQASFSGYTF
V: TRBV14; size: -; D: -; J: TRBJ1-1; DNA: TGTGCCAGCAGCCAAGCCCTCTCGGGGTACACTGAAGCTTTCTTT; CDR3: CASSQALSGYTEAFF
V: TRBV27; size: -; D: -; J: TRBJ2-1; DNA: TGTGCCAGCAGTTTAAGGCGGCTGGCACACAATGAGCAGTTCTTC; CDR3: CASSLRRLAHNEQFF
V: TRBV28; size: -; D: TRBD2; J: TRBJ2-1; DNA: TGTGCCAGCAGAATAGCGGGAGTGCGATACAATGAGCAGTTCTTC; CDR3: CASRIAGVRYNEQFF
V: TRBV7-9; size: -; D: -; J: TRBJ2-1; DNA: TGTGCCAGCAGCCCAAAGAGTGAGCAGTTCTTC; CDR3: CASSPKSEQFF
V: TRBV9; size: few; D: -; J: TRBJ1-2; DNA: TGTGCCAGCAGTGTATTCGAGATAGCTAACTATGGCTACACCTTC; CDR3: CASSVFEIANYGYTF
V: TRBV21-1; size: few; D: -; J: TRBJ1-3; DNA: TGTGCCAGCAGCAAAGTTCGCGGTCAACAAATCTCTGGAAACACCATATATTTT; CDR3: CASSKVRGQQISGNTIYF
V: TRBV7-6; size: -; D: TRBD1; J: TRBJ2-2; DNA: TGTGCCAGCAGCTCGCCCGGACAGGGAACCGGGGAGCTGTTTTTT; CDR3: CASSSPGQGTGELFF
V: TRBV29-1; size: few; D: TRBD1; J: TRBJ1-2; DNA: TGCAGCGCTGAGGGACAGGGTTATGGCTACACCTTC; CDR3: CSAEGQGYGYTF
V: TRBV6-5; size: -; D: TRBD1; J: TRBJ2-7; DNA: TGTGCCAGCAGTTACGATCACAGGGGATACTACGAGCAGTACTTC; CDR3: CASSYDHRGYYEQYF
V: TRBV20-1; size: few; D: -; J: TRBJ1-2; DNA: TGCAGTGCTAGGGGTGGCTACACCTTC; CDR3: CSARGGYTF
V: TRBV7-2; size: -; D: -; J: TRBJ2-6; DNA: TGTGCCAGCAGCTTCTCTTCGGACAGTTCCCCCGGGGCCAACGTCCTGACTTTC; CDR3: CASSFSSDSSPGANVLTF
V: TRBV4-1; size: few; D: -; J: TRBJ1-2; DNA: TGCGCCAGCAGCCAAGGACTCAGCAGTAACTATGGCTACACCTTC; CDR3: CASSQGLSSNYGYTF
V: TRBV5-6; size: -; D: -; J: TRBJ2-7; DNA: TGTGCCAGCAGCTTGGGCGGGGCAACCTACGAGCAGTACTTC; CDR3: CASSLGGATYEQYF
V: TRBV29-1; size: -; D: -; J: TRBJ2-1; DNA: TGCAGCGTTGGTTCCCCGCAGGGTGAGCAGTTCTTC; CDR3: CSVGSPQGEQFF
V: TRBV9; size: -; D: TRBD1; J: TRBJ1-2; DNA: TGTGCCAGCAGCGTAGCTACTAGGGACAGGGGCTATGGCTACACCTTC; CDR3: CASSVATRDRGYGYTF
V: TRBV6-6; size: -; D: -; J: TRBJ2-1; DNA: TGTGCCAGCAGTTACCAGGGGTTTGAGCAGTTCTTC; CDR3: CASSYQGFEQFF
V: TRBV30; size: few; D: -; J: TRBJ1-3; DNA: TGTGCCTCGCTGGGCAGGGCTGGAAACACCATATATTTT; CDR3: CASLGRAGNTIYF
V: TRBV4-3; size: few; D: -; J: TRBJ2-7; DNA: TGCGCCAGCAGCCAAGAGCGCTATCAGGACCGATCCTACGAGCAGTACTTC; CDR3: CASSQERYQDRSYEQYF
V: TRBV29-1; size: -; D: TRBD1; J: TRBJ1-4; DNA: TGCAGCGCAGCCGGGACAGGGTCTGAAAAACTGTTTTTT; CDR3: CSAAGTGSEKLFF
V: TRBV19; size: few; D: TRBD2; J: TRBJ2-1; DNA: TGTGCCAGTAGTCCCTCGTTTGGCGGGAGGACCCACAATGAGCAGTTCTTC; CDR3: CASSPSFGGRTHNEQFF
V: TRBV30; size: few; D: -; J: TRBJ2-1; DNA: TGTGCCTGGAGTGGAACTTTAGCGGACTCCTACAATGAGCAGTTCTTC; CDR3: CAWSGTLADSYNEQFF
V: TRBV9; size: -; D: -; J: TRBJ2-2; DNA: TGTGCCAGCAGCGTAGGAATGGGGTACACCGGGGAGCTGTTTTTT; CDR3: CASSVGMGYTGELFF
V: TRBV7-3; size: -; D: TRBD1; J: TRBJ1-1; DNA: TGTGCCAGCAGCCCGCAGGGACAGCCGGGGGACACTGAAGCTTTCTTT; CDR3: CASSPQGQPGDTEAFF
V: TRBV25-1; size: few; D: -; J: TRBJ2-1; DNA: TGTGCCAGCGGGTGGGTCGGGACCGAACAGTTCTTC; CDR3: CASGWVGTEQFF
V: TRBV9; size: few; D: TRBD2; J: TRBJ2-2; DNA: TGTGCCAGCACCGGGAGGTTTGCCACCGGGGAGCTGTTTTTT; CDR3: CASTGRFATGELFF
V: TRBV25-1; size: few; D: TRBD1; J: TRBJ2-7; DNA: TGTGCCAGCAGTGGAAGACAGGGGCTCTACGAGCAGTACTTC; CDR3: CASSGRQGLYEQYF
V: TRBV25-1; size: many; D: TRBD2; J: TRBJ2-4; DNA: TGTGCCAGCAGTGAGAGCGGGATAGCCAAAAACATTCAGTACTTC; CDR3: CASSESGIAKNIQYF